This T cell receptor beta chain was sequenced in a study of blood T cell repertoires in COVID-19 (dated by TCRdb to about 2020). Describing the broader study: Collaborator samples came from the United States, Italy and Spain and covered acute and convalescent phases of COVID-19. The samples were drawn from two sources: the first 160 participants of the ongoing ImmuneRACE study, and 1,000 to 1,500 subjects contributed by 6 global collaborators. The prospective study material was composed of cDNA or gDNA derived from T cells, B-cell-depleted T cells, or PBMCs. The repertoires were released in a freely available public database intended as a resource for research on the immune response to SARS-CoV-2. Subjects who had been exposed to COVID-19, were actively infected with it, or had recovered from it provided the deeply sampled blood TCRbeta repertoires that made up the dataset. Where HLA class I and class II types were available, the types were taken from metadata supplied by the sample provider, not from assay-based typing. Nearly every sample came with metadata listing a de-identified subject ID, COVID-19 status, age in years and sex.

In the case of this clone: It has no known antigen specificity. No much larger clone exists at a distance of one base, and base qualities are not known.

Summary of the overall study and its limitations: How much clinical and demographic metadata was included differed by source and by participant, and the metadata was provided uncurated.

TCRbeta CDR3 regions were amplified from genomic DNA using the immunoSEQ Assay, a bias-controlled multiplex PCR. In the original analysis: The number of nucleated cells in each sample was estimated by amplification of reference gene primers within the assay. Sequence reads were collapsed and filtered to measure the absolute abundance of every unique TCRbeta CDR3 rearrangement. For each sample, productive Simpson clonality was calculated by taking the square root of Simpson's diversity index across productive rearrangements. Imported from immuneACCESS, the table was reduced by TCRdb to in-frame sequences with V and J called. These copies leave out some clones; in studies compared against another copy, an unresolved V gene accounts for under half, and the cause of the remainder is not known. The V and J calls and clone size are taken from that table; D and trimming were inferred from the DNA. Present in this sample are tens of thousands of clones, about four fifths of which were seen just once. The top ten constitute about 29% of the sample.

CDR1 and CDR2, per the germline V gene (reference sequence), are DFQATT and SNEGSKA. Measured from the cysteine to the phenylalanine, the CDR3 is 11 residues long. Only the CDR3 DNA is retained, 33 bases long and in frame from the first base. Deletion took 2 bases off V and 3 bases off J, with a span of 5 bases between the germline ends. The collaborating institutions used their own protocols to collect whole blood in K2EDTA tubes. Collaborator samples were shipped for TCRbeta analysis as frozen whole blood, isolated PBMCs, or DNA extracted from either sample type. The sample was peripheral blood. The chain uses TRBV20-1 and TRBJ2-7; no D gene can be assigned with confidence. The clonotype originates from a human donor in a cohort sampled during active COVID-19. The CDR3 amino acid sequence is: CSARLSYEQYF. The bases read TGCAGTGCTAGACTGAGCTACGAGCAGTACTTC.